The 27 T cell receptor beta chains in this list originate from one sample, sequenced in a study of blood T cell repertoires in COVID-19. Data came from immunoSEQ multiplex PCR; TCRdb stores just in-frame clones and leaves some out. The top ten hold 4.8% of the sample, which has tens of thousands of clones, more than 75% seen once. Input material: peripheral blood. The receptors derive from an elderly woman with active COVID-19.

The rearrangement links TRBV19 to TRBJ1-2; 7 nucleotides line up with TRBD1. Germline V CDR1 and CDR2: LNHDA, SQIVND (reference sequence). The CDR3 covers 14 residues. The junction had 5 bases not matched to a gene; V was cut back by 4 bases and J by 3 bases. The CDR3 DNA sequence: TGTGCCAGTAGTACCGACAGGGCCCACTATGGCTACACCTTC. It specifies CASSTDRAHYGYTF.

This clone was recorded only once. V is TRBV28 and J is TRBJ1-5, with D perhaps TRBD1 (6 bases). Germline values: CDR1 MDHEN, CDR2 SYDVKM. The V end was cut by 10 bases, the J end by 7 bases, with 17 bases between. The length of the CDR3 is 13 residues. The CDR3 region is CAITGQHRQPQHF. In nucleotides, the CDR3 is TGTGCCATCACGGGACAACACAGACAGCCCCAGCATTTT.

The chain links TRBV7-2 to TRBJ1-1; 7 bases are a match to TRBD1. With V trimmed by 9 bases and J by 2 bases, 9 bases remained unmatched. The CDR3 runs 14 residues. Germline assignment: CDR1 SGHTA and CDR2 FQGNSA. The CDR3 bases are TGTGCCAGTACTATCGGGACAGCTAACACTGAAGCTTTCTTT. Its translation is CASTIGTANTEAFF.

The chain uses TRBV19 and TRBJ1-2; the D gene is possibly TRBD1 (6 bases). The CDR3 has 15 residues. Germline-derived CDR1 and CDR2 are LNHDA and SQIVND (reference sequence). Trimming took 5 bases from V and 1 from J, leaving 14 bases between them. CDR3 region: CASSPRTAINYGYTF. Here the CDR3 DNA reads TGTGCCAGTAGTCCGAGGACAGCGATTAACTATGGCTACACCTTC.

The V and J genes are TRBV5-4 and TRBJ2-1, with a tentative D call TRBD2 (6 bases). CDR1 is SGHNT and CDR2 is YYREEE in the germline V gene (reference sequence). There are 17 residues in the CDR3. V lost 1 base and J lost 2, with 16 bases in between. This CDR3 reads CASSLSPGGGPYNEQFF. The CDR3 DNA follows: TGTGCCAGCAGCTTGTCCCCCGGGGGAGGTCCCTACAATGAGCAGTTCTTC.

J is TRBJ2-7 and V is TRBV20-1, with 7 bases aligning to TRBD1. The CDR3 sequence is 11 residues long. J was trimmed by 6 bases and V by 5 bases; bases with no gene match: 4. Germline loops: CDR1 DFQATT, CDR2 SNEGSKA (reference sequence). The CDR3 nucleotides read TGCAGTGCTGGGGACAGTTCCGAGCAGTACTTC. Encoded protein: CSAGDSSEQYF.

V is TRBV13 and J is TRBJ2-3, with D possibly matching TRBD1 (5 bases). V lost 5 bases to trimming and J lost 2 bases, with 17 bases between them. The CDR3 runs 16 residues. Per germline, CDR1 PRHDT and CDR2 FYEKMQ (reference sequence). In nucleotides, the CDR3 is TGTGCCAGCAGCAATAAAAAATTAGGGGACACAGATACGCAGTATTTT. Protein product: CASSNKKLGDTDTQYF.

The V gene is TRBV27, the J gene TRBJ1-3; D call uncertain. The CDR3 sequence is 11 residues long. Germline assignment: CDR1 MNHEY and CDR2 SMNVEV (reference sequence). Trimming took 10 bases from V and 4 from J, leaving 8 bases between them. The CDR3 loop reads CATWRGNTIYF. The CDR3 DNA reads TGTGCCACCTGGAGGGGAAACACCATATATTTT.

This chain uses TRBV29-1 with TRBJ2-7; 7 bases map to TRBD1. CDR1 is SQVTM and CDR2 is ANQGSEA in the germline V gene. The CDR3 covers 13 residues. V trimming: 6 bases; J trimming: 2 bases; junction bases outside the gene matches: 7. The CDR3 sequence: CSVGRTGAYEQYF. The CDR3, as DNA: TGCAGCGTGGGCCGGACAGGCGCCTACGAGCAGTACTTC.

The V and J genes are TRBV18 and TRBJ1-2; TRBD1 might be the D (5 bases). The V end was cut by 4 bases, the J end by 4 bases, with 10 bases between. The germline V gene has CDR1 KGHSH and CDR2 LQKENI. The CDR3 runs 13 residues. CDR3 coding DNA: TGTGCCAGCTCACTCCCCGGGGGCTATGGCTACACCTTC. The encoded protein is CASSLPGGYGYTF.

V and J are TRBV28 and TRBJ2-5, with a weak D call TRBD1 (5 bases). Germline CDR1 reads MDHEN; CDR2 reads SYDVKM. Trimming took off 1 base at V and 7 bases at J, with 16 bases between the two ends. The length of the CDR3 is 15 residues. CDR3 in amino acids: CASSLSLTAPGTQYF. The CDR3 DNA is TGTGCCAGCAGTTTATCCTTGACAGCCCCAGGGACCCAGTACTTC.

The V call is TRBV3-1 (or the pseudogene TRBV3-2), the J call TRBJ1-2, with D perhaps matching TRBD1 (5 bases). Trimming removed 3 bases at V and 2 bases at J, with 13 bases between. Germline V lookup: CDR1 LGHDT, CDR2 YNNKEL (reference sequence). The CDR3 covers 15 residues. CDR3 sequence: CASSHWGPENYGYTF. As DNA, the CDR3 is TGTGCCAGCAGCCACTGGGGCCCGGAAAACTATGGCTACACCTTC.

The chain employs TRBV5-6 and TRBJ1-1; D remains unclear. Germline V gene data show CDR1 as SGHDT and CDR2 as YYEEEE. The V end was cut by 0 bases, the J end by 4 bases, with 7 bases between. This CDR3 contains 13 residues. The DNA for the CDR3 is TGTGCCAGCAGCTTGGACCAGTCCACTGAAGCTTTCTTT. This codes for CASSLDQSTEAFF.

This chain uses TRBV18 with TRBJ1-1, with 10 bases identical to TRBD1. CDR1 and CDR2 (germline): KGHSH, LQKENI. V shed 6 bases and J 2 bases; nucleotides not matched to a gene: 12. This CDR3 has 17 amino acids. This chain's CDR3 is CASSKTGQGVKNTEAFF. For the CDR3, the DNA is TGTGCCAGCTCGAAAACCGGACAGGGGGTAAAAAACACTGAAGCTTTCTTT.

The chain carries TRBV5-6 and TRBJ2-3; 11 positions agree with TRBD1. The V gene's germline CDR1 is SGHDT and CDR2 YYEEEE. The CDR3 runs 15 residues. After removal of 4 bases from V and 5 bases from J, the junction contained 6 bases not matched to a gene. Written as DNA, the CDR3 is TGTGCCAGCAGCCGGGACAGGGGGGGGAAAGATACGCAGTATTTT. It yields the protein CASSRDRGGKDTQYF.

This chain links TRBV3-1 (or the pseudogene TRBV3-2) with TRBJ1-5; the match to TRBD1 covers 7 bases. Trimming removed 6 bases from V and 8 bases from J; junction bases left unmatched: 10. CDR3 length equals 14 residues. Germline CDR1 reads LGHDT; CDR2 reads YNNKEL (reference sequence). The CDR3 loop is CASSPVRGLEPQHF. In DNA form, the CDR3 reads TGTGCCAGCAGTCCGGTGAGGGGGCTGGAGCCCCAGCATTTT.

V is TRBV5-6 and J is TRBJ2-3; the match to TRBD2 covers 12 bases. V lost 2 bases and J lost 3; bases outside the gene matches: 4. The CDR3 covers 16 residues. In germline, CDR1 is SGHDT, CDR2 YYEEEE. The chain's CDR3 is CASSFPTSGRTDTQYF. In DNA form, the CDR3 reads TGTGCCAGCAGCTTCCCGACTAGCGGGAGAACAGATACGCAGTATTTT.

The chain recombines TRBV28 with TRBJ2-1, with D maybe TRBD2 (6 bases). The CDR3 loop spans 18 amino acids. The V gene's germline CDR1 is MDHEN and CDR2 SYDVKM. Trimming pared 4 bases from V and 0 bases from J, leaving 19 bases between. CDR3 sequence (DNA): TGTGCCAGCAGTTCGCCCCCTGGGCGGGGAAACTCCTACAATGAGCAGTTCTTC. It translates to CASSSPPGRGNSYNEQFF.

The CDR3 loop reads CASSLWQGPRETQYF. The CDR3 nucleotides read TGTGCCAGCAGCTTATGGCAGGGCCCCCGAGAGACCCAGTACTTC. This chain links TRBV7-2 with TRBJ2-5; tentatively, D is TRBD1 (5 bases). Germline CDR1 SGHTA, CDR2 FQGNSA. Trimming stripped 2 bases from V and 4 bases from J, with 14 bases between. The CDR3 runs to 15 residues.

This sequence joins TRBV7-3 and TRBJ2-1; D remains unclear. Germline V CDR1 and CDR2: SGHTA, FQGTGA. Trimming shortened V by 5 bases and J by 4 bases, and 9 bases separated the two germline ends. CDR3 length: 13 amino acids. CDR3 region: CASSREAYNEQFF. CDR3 nucleotides: TGTGCCAGCAGCCGAGAGGCGTACAATGAGCAGTTCTTC.

The gene calls are TRBV4-1 and TRBJ2-3, with a possible D match to TRBD2 (5 bases). V dropped 4 bases and J dropped 3 bases, with 14 bases sitting between them. Germline V gene data show CDR1 as MGHRA and CDR2 as YSYEKL. This CDR3 region has 15 residues. The CDR3: CASSPPSSGTDTQYF. In DNA, the CDR3 is TGCGCCAGCAGCCCCCCATCTTCGGGGACAGATACGCAGTATTTT.

The CDR3 DNA reads as TGTGCCAGCAGTTTATTAGGACAGGAAGTCTATGGATTTGGCTACACCTTC. It is translated as CASSLLGQEVYGFGYTF. This chain links TRBV28 with TRBJ1-2, with 7 bases aligning to TRBD1. This CDR3 is 17 amino acids long. Germline assignment: CDR1 MDHEN and CDR2 SYDVKM. J was trimmed by 7 bases and V by 1 base; bases with no gene match: 15.

This chain connects TRBV7-7 to TRBJ2-6, with TRBD2 as a possible D gene (6 bases). CDR3 length: 13 residues. Looked up from germline, CDR1 is SSHAT and CDR2 is FNYEAQ (reference sequence). Here the CDR3 reads CASGAAGANVLTF. The CDR3 nucleotides are TGTGCTAGCGGAGCAGCTGGGGCCAACGTCCTGACTTTC.

The V call is TRBV19, the J call TRBJ2-1; D perhaps matches TRBD2 (6 bases). V was trimmed by 8 bases and J by 10 bases, leaving 18 bases between them. The germline V gene encodes CDR1 LNHDA and CDR2 SQIVND (reference sequence). CDR3 length: 13 amino acids. This CDR3 reads CASGRDFVGEQFF. For the CDR3, the DNA is TGTGCCAGTGGGCGGGACTTTGTTGGAGAGCAGTTCTTC.

CDR3 residues: CASRIPGAGAGELFF. Here the CDR3 DNA reads TGTGCCAGTAGAATTCCGGGGGCGGGGGCCGGGGAGCTGTTTTTT. This chain connects TRBV19 to TRBJ2-2; tentatively, D is TRBD2 (7 bases). Trimming stripped 6 bases from V and 6 bases from J, with 17 bases between. The V gene's germline CDR1 is LNHDA and CDR2 SQIVND (reference sequence). The CDR3 extends over 15 amino acids. The complete variable domain, with remaining parts taken from reference TRBV19 and TRBJ2-2, reads DGGITQSPKYLFRKEGQNVTLSCEQNLNHDAMYWYRQDPGQGLRLIYYSQIVNDFQKGDIAEGYSVSREKKESFPLTVTSAQKNPTAFYLCASRIPGAGAGELFFGEGSRLTVL.

The V gene is TRBV4-1, the J gene TRBJ2-3; TRBD2 matches 7 bases. Germline-derived CDR1 and CDR2 are MGHRA and YSYEKL. V lost 3 bases, J lost 8 bases, and 20 bases stayed unmatched. CDR3 length: 18 amino acids. CDR3 residues: CASSHWFTGAGASSTQYF. The CDR3 DNA reads TGCGCCAGCAGCCATTGGTTCACCGGGGCGGGAGCTTCGTCTACGCAGTATTTT.

This rearrangement joins TRBV15 to TRBJ1-1; tentatively, D is TRBD1 (6 bases). V dropped 0 bases and J dropped 1 base, with 12 bases sitting between them. The CDR3 consists of 16 residues. Germline loops: CDR1 LNHNV, CDR2 YYDKDF (reference sequence). This CDR3 is CATSRDFTGRNTEAFF. In DNA, the CDR3 is TGTGCCACCAGCAGAGATTTTACAGGGAGGAACACTGAAGCTTTCTTT.